This is a list of T cell receptor beta chains from one sample in a study of shared clonotypes between healthy human individuals. Using immunoSEQ multiplex PCR, the repertoire was profiled, and TCRdb retains in-frame clones only, with some absent. The table includes approximately 320,000 clones, roughly 70% detected once. The source material was memory CD4+ T cells sorted from blood. The receptors stem from a man aged 30 to 39 in good health. Both conserved end residues are part of each CDR3. Fields, in order: J gene, CDR3 length, D gene, clone size, V gene, CDR3 protein, CDR3 DNA. The D gene is left open where the match is weak. Size is omitted from some rows. Given values are once, few, many or a class for expanded clones.

j_call: TRBJ2-1; cdr3_length: 17; d_call: .; clone_size: .; v_call: TRBV11-3; cdr3_aa: CASSLASGLGSYNEQFF; cdr3_nt: TGTGCCAGCAGCTTAGCCTCGGGACTCGGCTCCTACAATGAGCAGTTCTTC
j_call: TRBJ2-7; cdr3_length: 12; d_call: .; clone_size: few; v_call: TRBV6-5; cdr3_aa: CASSFGAYEQYF; cdr3_nt: TGTGCCAGCAGTTTCGGGGCCTACGAGCAGTACTTC
j_call: TRBJ2-1; cdr3_length: 13; d_call: .; clone_size: .; v_call: TRBV11-3; cdr3_aa: CASSGKGYNEQFF; cdr3_nt: TGTGCCAGCAGCGGTAAGGGCTACAATGAGCAGTTCTTC
j_call: TRBJ1-3; cdr3_length: 14; d_call: TRBD1; clone_size: once; v_call: TRBV28; cdr3_aa: CASRLQGAGNTIYF; cdr3_nt: TGTGCCAGCAGACTTCAGGGGGCGGGAAACACCATATATTTT
j_call: TRBJ1-5; cdr3_length: 13; d_call: .; clone_size: .; v_call: TRBV7-9; cdr3_aa: CASSRAANQPQHF; cdr3_nt: TGTGCCAGCAGCCGGGCGGCCAATCAGCCCCAGCATTTT
j_call: TRBJ2-3; cdr3_length: 15; d_call: .; clone_size: .; v_call: TRBV5-5; cdr3_aa: CASRHPSASTDTQYF; cdr3_nt: TGTGCCAGCAGACACCCATCGGCTAGCACAGATACGCAGTATTTT
j_call: TRBJ2-3; cdr3_length: 15; d_call: .; clone_size: .; v_call: TRBV28; cdr3_aa: CASSTGGRVTDTQYF; cdr3_nt: TGTGCCAGTTCGACTGGCGGGCGGGTCACAGATACGCAGTATTTT
j_call: TRBJ1-5; cdr3_length: 14; d_call: TRBD1; clone_size: .; v_call: TRBV5-1; cdr3_aa: CASSLGQGGQPQHF; cdr3_nt: TGCGCCAGCAGCTTGGGGCAGGGGGGCCAGCCCCAGCATTTT
j_call: TRBJ2-2; cdr3_length: 15; d_call: .; clone_size: .; v_call: TRBV9; cdr3_aa: CASSSSLVGAGELFF; cdr3_nt: TGTGCCAGCAGCTCCTCGTTGGTGGGGGCCGGGGAGCTGTTTTTT
j_call: TRBJ2-7; cdr3_length: 15; d_call: .; clone_size: .; v_call: TRBV5-1; cdr3_aa: CASSLGRWGGNVQYF; cdr3_nt: TGCGCCAGCAGCTTGGGCCGTTGGGGCGGGAATGTGCAGTACTTC
j_call: TRBJ1-1; cdr3_length: 16; d_call: TRBD1; clone_size: .; v_call: TRBV28; cdr3_aa: CASSVTGIPGWTEAFF; cdr3_nt: TGTGCCAGCTCAGTGACAGGGATACCCGGTTGGACTGAAGCTTTCTTT